Included here is one T cell receptor (beta chain) sequence, with context. The sample is drawn from a study of radiation and T cells in renal cell carcinoma. TCRdb's table, derived via immunoSEQ multiplex PCR, lists solely in-frame clones and lacks some. The repertoire consists of some 110,000 clones, with roughly 80% occurring once and the leading ten covering 2.5% to 3.5%. Time point noted: baseline pretreatment blood. As to treatment: 15 Gy SBRT to primary tumor, nephrectomy 4 weeks later. This CDR3 has 16 residues. With 5 bases clipped from V and 3 bases from J, the junction kept 9 bases outside the gene matches. CDR1 is SGHKS, CDR2 YYEKEE, per germline (reference sequence).

This rearrangement joins TRBV5-5 to TRBJ2-7; 12 bases are a match to TRBD1. The sequencing here drew on blood, taken from a patient whose treatment included radiotherapy and nephrectomy. The clonotype was recovered from a woman aged 55 to 70 with renal cell carcinoma. CDR3 in amino acids: CASSSGTGGWDYEQYF. The CDR3 nucleotides are TGTGCCAGCAGTTCCGGGACAGGGGGCTGGGACTACGAGCAGTACTTC.